One sample yielded the 4 T cell receptor beta chains listed below, sequenced in a study of T cells in Graves' hyperthyroidism and ophthalmopathy. Using RNA transcripts as the source, TCR beta CDR3 regions were amplified. Primed by the HTBI set, a first-round RT-PCR was run on the TCR CDR3. TCRdb re-analysed the multiplex PCR reads in MiXCR, keeping a single row per CDR3 protein. The table lists approximately 400,000 distinct CDR3 sequences, around a sixth of them singletons. The sequencing input was blood. The receptor set was obtained from a woman aged 18-29 years with Graves' hyperthyroidism.

This clonotype was detected a few times. The chain recombines TRBV15 with TRBJ1-1, with 10 bases fitting TRBD1. The CDR3 is 16 residues long. Germline assignment: CDR1 LNHNV and CDR2 YYDKDF (reference sequence). The ends lost 1 base at V and 3 bases at J; junction bases unmatched: 5. The CDR3 nucleotides read TGTGCCACCAGCAGAGTTTCCGGGACAGGGGACACTGAAGCTTTCTTT. Translating it yields CATSRVSGTGDTEAFF.

This clonotype was counted between two and nine times. The chain has TRBV4-2 and TRBJ2-2; 7 bases fit TRBD2. The CDR3 is 15 amino acids. Germline lookup yields CDR1 LGHNA and CDR2 YNFKEQ. V trimming: 1 base; J trimming: 4 bases; junction bases outside the gene matches: 3. The CDR3 here is CASSQGSGGTGELFF. The CDR3 region has the DNA TGTGCCAGCAGCCAAGGTTCGGGGGGCACCGGGGAGCTGTTTTTT.

Many counts were recorded for this clonotype. The gene calls are TRBV20-1 and TRBJ2-1; unclear D gene. CDR1 is DFQATT, CDR2 SNEGSKA, per germline (reference sequence). V was clipped by 0 bases and J by 2 bases, with 11 bases between them. The CDR3 runs to 15 residues. In DNA form, the CDR3 reads TGCAGTGCTAGAGATCCCCGCGGAGCCTACAATGAGCAGTTCTTC. It codes for CSARDPRGAYNEQFF.

This clonotype has at least ten counts. J is TRBJ2-7 and V is TRBV12-3 or TRBV12-4; 16 nucleotides line up with TRBD2. The CDR3 spans 20 residues. The trim removed 4 bases at V and 1 base at J, leaving 13 bases unmatched. Here the CDR3 DNA reads TGTGCCAGCAGTTCGCCGAGGGGACTAGCGGGGGGGAAGGTGTCCTACGAGCAGTACTTC. It encodes CASSSPRGLAGGKVSYEQYF.